This TCR beta chain was found in a study of beta chain features in type 1 diabetes. The entirety of the isolated RNA underwent reverse transcription, so expressed TCRB transcripts were sequenced. Only in-frame clones appear in the TCRdb table, and some are missing; sequencing was by immunoSEQ multiplex PCR. The sample holds about 170,000 clones, 7.8% seen once. V lost 4 bases, J lost 9 bases, and 16 bases stayed unmatched. The CDR3 is made up of 17 amino acids. The V gene's germline CDR1 is SGDLS and CDR2 YYNGEE. To note about this clone: Its antigen is still unknown.

There was one heparinised blood draw per donor, averaging roughly 110 mL. The authors obtained over 95% purity in all sorted populations. Points from the study as a whole: More deletions and fewer insertions at VDJ junctions were found in patients with type 1 diabetes. For Type 1 diabetes patients, all four CD4+ subsets carried TCRB CDR3s that were moderately but significantly shorter. Researchers caution that PCR might favor shorter templates, equally among patients and controls.

The source is a woman between 40 and 50 years old with type 1 diabetes. The V and J genes are TRBV9 and TRBJ1-6, with TRBD1 matching over 7 bases. The material sequenced was central memory CD4+ T cells from blood. The CDR3 DNA reads as TGTGCCAGCAGCATCACTCCTCTGGACAGGAAGGGTTCACCCCTCCACTTT. Its translation is CASSITPLDRKGSPLHF. Drawing the rest from reference TRBV9 and TRBJ1-6, the complete variable domain is DSGVTQTPKHLITATGQRVTLRCSPRSGDLSVYWYQQSLDQGLQFLIQYYNGEERAKGNILERFSAQQFPDLHSELNLSSLELGDSALYFCASSITPLDRKGSPLHFGNGTRLTVT.